This T cell receptor beta chain was recorded in a study of Ad26.COV2.S vaccination and SARS-CoV-2 variants (dated by TCRdb to the early 2020s). Describing the broader study: Vaccine-arm donors were drawn from COV1001, a multicentre, randomized, double-blind, placebo-controlled phase I-IIa trial of Ad26.COV2.S in healthy adults. Ad26.COV2.S was administered intramuscularly at 5 x 10^10 or 1 x 10^11 viral particles, either as a single shot or as two shots given 56 days apart. The specificity and breadth of SARS-CoV-2-reactive T cell receptors after Ad26.COV2.S vaccination were assessed by TCRbeta repertoire sequencing. The TCR-sequenced set comprised roughly 30 samples: around 20 Ad26.COV2.S vaccine recipients, 5 placebo recipients and 8 SARS-CoV-2 convalescent individuals. Trial participants were randomized into five groups of five: low-dose or high-dose Ad26.COV2.S given once or twice, or placebo on both occasions. Blinding of investigators to trial group allocation was maintained during experiments and outcome assessment.

Taken with the paper, the label for treatment or condition translates to: some 19 received Ad26.COV2.S at low or high dose, single or two shots; 5 received placebo; per-sample allocation not given. For vaccine and placebo recipients, repertoires were sequenced using samples collected on day 63 after the first injection. Between 29 July and 7 August 2020, Cohort 1b enrolled about 27 adults aged 18-55 years at one site in Boston, USA. Ad26.COV2.S was a replication-incompetent adenovirus type 26 vector that expressed a prefusion-stabilized SARS-CoV-2 spike protein derived from the original Wuhan strain. The immunoSEQ Assay was used to sequence TCRbeta CDR3 regions. After extraction, genomic DNA underwent amplification by bias-controlled multiplex PCR, followed by high-throughput sequencing. As for the original processing: To quantify the absolute abundance of each unique TCRbeta CDR3 region, sequences were collapsed and filtered. T cell fraction was estimated by normalizing TCRbeta template counts to usable DNA, with usable DNA measured through amplification of reference genes found in all nucleated cells. Repertoire TCRs were annotated as SARS-CoV-2-specific when V gene, CDR3 amino acid sequence and J gene were exactly matched to a known reactive TCR set. MIRA supplied the reference SARS-CoV-2 TCR set, which was filtered for enrichment in COVID-19-positive ImmuneCODE repertoires so that public or cross-reactive TCRs were removed. Using the MIRA antigens, annotated TCRs were further analysed by specific ORF or by position within an ORF. Breadth was defined as annotated unique rearrangements over total unique productive rearrangements; depth was the summed frequency of those rearrangements. Two-sided Wilcoxon rank-sum tests were used to compare TCR breadth between groups. The table comes from immuneACCESS by way of TCRdb, which keeps in-frame sequences with V and J called. Part of the clones is missing from these tables; in studies checked, under half for an unresolved V gene and the rest for unknown reasons. V, J and clone size are taken as reported in that table, and D and trimming were inferred from the DNA itself. The sample table contains some 330,000 clones; only one count was recorded for 90% of them. The top ten clones comprise approximately 5.8% of the sample.

As for this clone: Its antigen remains unidentified. No much larger clone exists at a distance of one base, and base qualities are not known.

The full study reports these points: Spike-specific TCR breadth was higher in Ad26.COV2.S recipients than in placebo recipients (P = 0.0014). After vaccination, spike-specific CD8+ and CD4+ T cell responses were reported to show substantial breadth. Vaccine and placebo recipients had similar non-spike TCR breadth, a finding consistent with the vaccine containing only spike. The study was not powered to compare responses between vaccine doses or regimens. According to the authors, total T cell responses may have been underestimated by the TCR breadth and depth analyses.

Taken from the germline V gene (reference sequence), the CDR1 and CDR2 loops are MNHNY and SVGAGI. Trimming at the junction amounts to 2 bases on V and 1 base on J, and the germline ends lie 5 bases apart. Including the terminal cysteine and phenylalanine, the CDR3 comprises 14 residues. Only the CDR3 DNA is retained, 42 bases long and in frame from the first base. The receptor was derived from a person between 18 and 65 years old who received the Ad26.COV2.S COVID-19 vaccine or a placebo. Here the sequenced sample was peripheral blood, taken in a trial of Ad26.COV2.S vaccine versus placebo. The chain links TRBV6-6 with TRBJ2-2, with a weak D call of TRBD1 (5 bases match). The sequenced DNA is TGTGCCAGCAGTTACCAGGGGAACACCGGGGAGCTGTTTTTT. It is translated as CASSYQGNTGELFF.